This paragraph reports one T cell receptor beta chain. The specificity of this receptor is unknown. The run used an Illumina HiSeq 2000. The TCR beta cDNA libraries were made using 5'RACE template switching, a step that added both a universal primer site and unique molecular identifiers. Priming for cDNA synthesis came from the TCR beta constant segment, and two successive PCR amplification steps followed. The authors processed their data as follows. Reads were demultiplexed and grouped by UMI with MIGEC, and clonotypes were assembled and quantified with MiTCR. To exclude erroneous sequences, any TCR cDNA sequence not supported by at least two reads was discarded. The tcR package was used for downstream repertoire analysis, and clonotypes were matched between fractions using CDR3 nucleotide sequence together with V segment. VDJmatch was used to annotate antigen specificity against VDJdb, with one amino acid substitution allowed in CDR3. TCRdb reprocessed the reads, and each CDR3 protein sequence is entered once, without DNA. None of the V and J calls come from the authors' own analysis; TCRdb made them. This sample's table lists some 440,000 distinct CDR3 sequences. The ten largest clones add up to over 1.1% of the sample.

The germline V gene specifies SNHLY as CDR1 and FYNNEI as CDR2. The CDR3 runs 15 amino acids, cysteine and phenylalanine included. There is no recorded DNA. This entry is derived from a study of T cells expressing NK-cell markers (dated by TCRdb to 2019 to 2021). At the level of the whole study: In sorted CD3+CD56+NKG2C+, CD3+CD56+NKG2C- and CD3+CD56-NKG2C+ T-cell subsets from 8 or 9 donors, TCR beta-chain repertoires were profiled. Of the eight sequenced donors, seven were found to be HCMV-seropositive and one was found to be HCMV-seronegative. The study sequenced eight donors, all healthy volunteers chosen at random: three men and five women. Sequencing of the libraries produced 2 x 150 bp reads on Illumina HiSeq 2000/2500, MiSeq or NextSeq.

The paper as a whole reports these results and caveats: In about 6 donors, the dominant CD3+CD56+NKG2C+ clonotypes were found to rank among the top 10 CD8+ clonotypes and to make up 1.0-7.0% of CD8+ T cells. Those dominant clonotypes were again the most abundant among CD3+CD56-NKG2C+ cells in a few donors, at roughly 25-60.1%. It remained unclear whether the expanded NKG2C-expressing T cell clones were specific for HCMV antigens.

HCMV-specific IgG was detected in serum with a commercial ELISA kit to determine HCMV serostatus. Peripheral blood mononuclear cells were isolated from blood by Ficoll density gradient centrifugation. The source of this sequence is a woman in her fifties or sixties in good health. Donor details come from another sample of the same person, matched by shared clones. Sequencing used blood T cells: a sorted CD56 or NKG2C T cell subset, CD4+ or CD8+ T cells, or bulk PBMC T cells (not recorded which). The chain was built from TRBV2 and TRBJ2-1; TCRdb selects TRBD1, and the lack of DNA leaves this call unchecked. The CDR3 loop reads CASRSGTGGISEQFF.